This entry concerns a single TCR beta chain. The data stem from a study of human T cells and chemical hapten exposure. TCRdb re-called the RACE reads with MiXCR, one entry per CDR3 protein. The table records tens of thousands of distinct CDR3 sequences, roughly a tenth of them present only once. Time point reported: patch test 3, about 24 weeks after DPC sensitization. Treatment described: therapeutic diphenylcyclopropenone sensitization with weekly scalp DPC. The sequence was collected from a woman in her forties with alopecia areata. Some clones in this sample may be carry-over from other donors' samples. The sample consisted of whole blood, taken in connection with sensitization to the hapten diphenylcyclopropenone (DPC).

The DNA for the CDR3 is TGTGCCAGCGCTAGGCCCGGGAAGCACAACACCGGGGAGCTGTTTTTT. This sequence encodes CASARPGKHNTGELFF. The chain uses TRBV7-2 and TRBJ2-2, with D possibly TRBD2 on 5 matching bases. The V gene lost 8 bases and the J gene lost 2 bases, with 18 bases spanning the gap. The CDR3 is 16 amino acids. Germline V gene lookup returns CDR1 SGHTA and CDR2 FQGNSA.